Shown below are 32 T cell receptor beta chains from a single sample sequenced in a study of T cell responses to AZD1222 COVID-19 vaccine. The protocol was immunoSEQ multiplex PCR, while the TCRdb copy is restricted to in-frame clones and leaves out a portion. This table has some 100,000 clones, around 89% appearing once. Sequencing was performed on peripheral blood, taken 28 days after the second AZD1222 dose. The receptors derive from an adult who received the AZD1222 COVID-19 vaccine.

This clone was picked up a small number of times. The chain is built from TRBV18 and TRBJ2-1; 7 bases map to TRBD1. The CDR3 contains 13 residues. V lost 8 bases to trimming and J lost 6 bases; unmatched junction nucleotides: 7. Germline assignment: CDR1 KGHSH and CDR2 LQKENI. This chain's CDR3 is CASQTDRLNEQFF. CDR3 coding DNA: TGTGCCAGCCAAACGGACAGGCTCAATGAGCAGTTCTTC.

V and J are TRBV14 and TRBJ1-4; no reliable D call. The CDR3 length is 17 residues. Trimming took 4 bases from V and 4 from J, leaving 19 bases between them. Germline assignment: CDR1 SGHDN and CDR2 FVKESK. As DNA, the CDR3 is TGTGCCAGCAGCCCGACTTGGTTCGGGTCCCTTAATGAAAAACTGTTTTTT. This translates into CASSPTWFGSLNEKLFF.

The chain couples TRBV5-1 to TRBJ2-6, with D possibly called TRBD1 or TRBD2 (5 bases each). V was clipped by 4 bases and J by 1 base, with 18 bases between them. Germline CDR1 and CDR2: SGHRS and YFSETQ. The CDR3 consists of 18 residues. The CDR3 sequence is CASSPDPGLLSGANVLTF. The CDR3 DNA follows: TGCGCCAGCAGCCCCGACCCGGGGCTCCTTTCTGGGGCCAACGTCCTGACTTTC.

CDR3 coding DNA: TGTGCCTGGAGTCCAGGTGATTACGAGCAGTACTTC. It yields the protein CAWSPGDYEQYF. This rearrangement joins TRBV30 to TRBJ2-7; no reliable D call. This CDR3 is built from 12 residues. V was pared by 2 bases and J by 4 bases, with 9 bases between. Germline-derived CDR1 and CDR2 are GTSNPN and SVGIG (reference sequence).

The chain couples TRBV7-9 to TRBJ1-2; 7 bases map to TRBD1. Losses at the gene ends were 8 bases for V and 6 bases for J; bases not matched to a gene: 15. Per the germline V gene, CDR1 is SEHNR and CDR2 is FQNEAQ (reference sequence). CDR3 length: 15 residues. CDR3 sequence: CASSKSTGEGDGYTF. In nucleotides, the CDR3 is TGTGCCAGCTCCAAATCAACAGGGGAGGGTGATGGCTACACCTTC.

The genes are TRBV4-3 and TRBJ2-7; D may be TRBD2 (5 bases). The V end lost 1 base, the J end lost 7 bases, and 11 bases lay between the germline ends. The germline CDR1 and CDR2 sequences are LGHNA and YSLEER. CDR3 length equals 13 residues. CDR3 DNA: TGCGCCAGCAGCCAAGCCCCCAGGAGGGAGCAGTACTTC. It is translated as CASSQAPRREQYF.

The rearrangement joins TRBV7-3 to TRBJ2-1; 7 nucleotides match TRBD2. The V gene end was trimmed by 0 bases and the J gene end by 5 bases; junction bases not matched to a gene: 10. The CDR3 totals 17 residues. Germline V CDR1 and CDR2: SGHTA, FQGTGA. CDR3 loop: CASSLTGLTKGHNEQFF. The CDR3 bases are TGTGCCAGCAGCTTAACGGGACTAACCAAGGGTCACAATGAGCAGTTCTTC.

This rearrangement joins TRBV5-6 to TRBJ1-3; D call uncertain. Trimming took 4 bases from V and 8 from J, leaving 7 bases between them. CDR3 length: 11 residues. CDR1 and CDR2 from the germline V gene are SGHDT and YYEEEE. For the CDR3, the DNA is TGTGCCAGCAGCGCTTGGGACACCATATATTTT. Encoded protein: CASSAWDTIYF.

In its sample, this clone was seen once. V and J are TRBV4-3 and TRBJ2-7, with 11 bases fitting TRBD2. Germline loops: CDR1 LGHNA, CDR2 YSLEER. Trimming removed 0 bases from V and 5 bases from J; junction bases left unmatched: 12. The CDR3 totals 18 residues. Here the CDR3 DNA reads TGCGCCAGCAGCCAAGAGTTGCCCTCTAGCGGGGGGATCCACGAGCAGTACTTC. Encoded protein: CASSQELPSSGGIHEQYF.

This clone has only one observation. This rearrangement joins TRBV18 to TRBJ1-6; D remains ambiguous. Per the germline V gene, CDR1 is KGHSH and CDR2 is LQKENI. This CDR3 is 13 amino acids long. Trimming cost V 3 bases and J 8 bases, with 8 bases left between them. The CDR3: CASSPTRDSPLHF. The CDR3 DNA sequence: TGTGCCAGCTCACCTACAAGGGATTCACCCCTCCACTTT.

The chain joins TRBV30 to TRBJ1-2; D not certain. The germline V and J ends were trimmed by 1 base and 7 bases, with 13 bases remaining between them. CDR1 and CDR2 from the germline V gene are GTSNPN and SVGIG (reference sequence). This CDR3 is 13 amino acids long. This chain's CDR3 is CAWSALGGLGYTF. The CDR3 coding sequence is TGTGCCTGGAGTGCCCTAGGTGGTCTTGGCTACACCTTC.

This chain joins TRBV27 and TRBJ1-5, with D maybe TRBD1 (5 bases). V lost 8 bases and J 3 bases, leaving 11 bases between the germline ends. This CDR3 comprises 13 residues. The germline gives CDR1 MNHEY, CDR2 SMNVEV (reference sequence). CDR3 region: CASAGRYNQPQHF. The CDR3 nucleotides read TGTGCCAGCGCGGGGCGGTACAATCAGCCCCAGCATTTT.

The chain carries TRBV7-9 and TRBJ2-3; 12 bases align to TRBD2. Germline V lookup: CDR1 SEHNR, CDR2 FQNEAQ (reference sequence). The J segment lost 0 bases and the V segment lost 3 bases, leaving 7 bases of the junction unmatched. CDR3 length: 18 amino acids. CDR3 sequence: CASSFGTSGLASTDTQYF. Here the CDR3 DNA reads TGTGCCAGCAGCTTTGGGACTAGCGGGCTGGCTAGCACAGATACGCAGTATTTT.

The chain is built from TRBV6-6 and TRBJ1-3; 8 bases line up with TRBD1. Germline CDR1 reads MNHNY; CDR2 reads SVGAGI (reference sequence). The CDR3 has 15 amino acids. The V and J ends lost 5 bases and 6 bases, in that order; junction bases with no gene match: 9. The CDR3 nucleotides are TGTGCCAGCAGTCAGGAACGGACAGGGCAAAACACCATATATTTT. Amino acid sequence: CASSQERTGQNTIYF.

The CDR3 coding sequence is TGTGCCAGCAGACCTAGCGGGATAGGTAATGAGCAGTTCTTC. Protein product: CASRPSGIGNEQFF. The rearrangement links TRBV6-1 to TRBJ2-1; TRBD2 agrees at 9 bases. J lost 7 bases, V lost 6 bases, and 7 bases had no gene match. The CDR3 spans 14 residues. The V gene's germline CDR1 is MNHNS and CDR2 SASEGT.

The chain couples TRBV5-1 to TRBJ2-1; TRBD2 aligns across 11 bases. The CDR3 consists of 19 residues. CDR1 is SGHRS and CDR2 is YFSETQ in the germline V gene. J gave up 0 bases and V 3 bases, and 11 bases lay outside the gene matches. The CDR3 reads CASSSRPLAGENSYNEQFF. The CDR3 DNA sequence: TGCGCCAGCAGCTCCCGACCACTAGCGGGGGAGAACTCCTACAATGAGCAGTTCTTC.

This rearrangement joins TRBV19 to TRBJ2-2; TRBD1 matches at 10 bases. Germline V CDR1 and CDR2: LNHDA, SQIVND (reference sequence). The V and J ends lost 10 bases and 5 bases, in that order; junction bases with no gene match: 10. This CDR3 contains 15 residues. CDR3 sequence: CATKDRGVGTGELFF. CDR3 coding DNA: TGTGCCACCAAGGACAGGGGGGTTGGTACCGGGGAGCTGTTTTTT.

The chain has TRBV5-6 and TRBJ2-7; possible D gene TRBD1, 6 bases. CDR1 SGHDT and CDR2 YYEEEE come from the germline V gene. V lost 0 bases and J lost 10, with 14 bases in between. The CDR3 loop spans 13 amino acids. The CDR3 DNA is TGTGCCAGCAGCTTGGTTCAGGGGAAACCTCAGTACTTC. Translation gives CASSLVQGKPQYF.

This clone came up a few times. The chain carries TRBV18 and TRBJ1-5; D is undetermined. The V end lost 5 bases, the J end lost 0 bases, and 20 bases lay between the germline ends. Germline assignment: CDR1 KGHSH and CDR2 LQKENI. This CDR3 region has 18 residues. This CDR3 is CASSTQGPVGNSNQPQHF. The CDR3 DNA reads TGTGCCAGCTCAACACAAGGCCCCGTAGGTAATAGCAATCAGCCCCAGCATTTT.

The genes are TRBV10-3 and TRBJ2-7, with 8 nucleotides matching TRBD1. Germline V lookup: CDR1 ENHRY, CDR2 SYGVKD. V trimming: 3 bases; J trimming: 3 bases; junction bases outside the gene matches: 4. The CDR3 covers 14 residues. The CDR3 loop is CAISDRQGSYEQYF. The CDR3 region has the DNA TGTGCCATCAGTGACCGACAGGGGAGCTACGAGCAGTACTTC.

This chain links TRBV27 with TRBJ1-4; D is perhaps TRBD1 (5 bases). The CDR3 covers 15 residues. Trimming left V 10 bases short and J 4 bases short, with 19 bases between. Germline CDR1 and CDR2: MNHEY and SMNVEV (reference sequence). The CDR3 loop is CATMLLGGVNEKLFF. The CDR3 nucleotides read TGTGCCACCATGCTATTGGGGGGGGTTAATGAAAAACTGTTTTTT.

The chain employs TRBV7-8 and TRBJ1-2; 8 nucleotides agree with TRBD1. J was trimmed by 1 base and V by 11 bases; bases with no gene match: 6. This CDR3 has 13 amino acids. Germline V gene data show CDR1 as SGHVS and CDR2 as FQNEAQ. DNA of the CDR3: TGTGCCTCTGGAGACAGGGGTAACTATGGCTACACCTTC. Translated: CASGDRGNYGYTF.

The chain links TRBV7-9 to TRBJ1-5; D unresolved. CDR3 size: 12 residues. V lost 0 bases, J lost 5 bases, and 2 bases lay in between. The germline V gene encodes CDR1 SEHNR and CDR2 FQNEAQ (reference sequence). In DNA, the CDR3 is TGTGCCAGCAGCTTAGCGCATCAGCCCCAGCATTTT. It encodes CASSLAHQPQHF.

This clone was seen only a few times. This chain uses TRBV11-2 with TRBJ2-7; no clear D. The V end was cut by 1 base, the J end by 4 bases, with 5 bases between. Germline CDR1 is SGHAT and CDR2 is FQNNGV. CDR3 size: 12 residues. As DNA, the CDR3 is TGTGCCAGCAGCTTAGTCTTTTACGAGCAGTACTTC. Its translation is CASSLVFYEQYF.

The chain links TRBV19 to TRBJ2-3; 7 nucleotides line up with TRBD2. V shed 3 bases and J 1 base; nucleotides not matched to a gene: 7. This CDR3 has 16 amino acids. Germline CDR1 reads LNHDA; CDR2 reads SQIVND (reference sequence). Here the CDR3 reads CASSILTSERTDTQYF. In nucleotides, the CDR3 is TGTGCCAGTAGTATTTTAACTAGCGAGCGCACAGATACGCAGTATTTT.

The gene calls are TRBV29-1 and TRBJ1-2, with D possibly matching TRBD1 (6 bases). CDR3 length equals 13 residues. The germline V and J ends were trimmed by 2 bases and 8 bases, with 15 bases remaining between them. Germline V gene sequence: CDR1 SQVTM, CDR2 ANQGSEA. The CDR3 loop reads CSVELGQSEGYTF. As DNA, the CDR3 is TGCAGCGTTGAATTAGGACAGTCGGAAGGCTACACCTTC.

The chain recombines TRBV24-1 with TRBJ2-3; 10 nucleotides line up with TRBD1. With V trimmed by 7 bases and J by 4 bases, 4 bases remained unmatched. The CDR3 is 14 amino acids. Germline V gene lookup returns CDR1 KGHDR and CDR2 SFDVKD. The DNA for the CDR3 is TGTGCCACCAGCGGGACAGGGGAGGCAGATACGCAGTATTTT. This sequence encodes CATSGTGEADTQYF.

CDR3 in DNA: TGCGCCAGTATTAACAGGGAAAGGACTTACAATGAGCAGTTCTTC. Translation gives CASINRERTYNEQFF. The chain joins TRBV23-1 to TRBJ2-1; tentatively, D is TRBD1 (6 bases). TRBV23-1 is given ORF status, its function remaining uncertain. Trimming took off 9 bases at V and 4 bases at J, with 19 bases between the two ends. This CDR3 is built from 15 residues.

The gene calls are TRBV4-1 and TRBJ1-2, with a weak D call TRBD1 (6 bases). This CDR3 has 16 amino acids. Trimming removed 0 bases from V and 0 bases from J, with 11 bases in between. Germline CDR1 reads MGHRA; CDR2 reads YSYEKL. The CDR3 spells CASSQEQGLTNYGYTF. In DNA, the CDR3 is TGCGCCAGCAGCCAAGAACAGGGCCTTACTAACTATGGCTACACCTTC.

This clone appeared once. The chain carries TRBV29-1 and TRBJ2-1, with D perhaps TRBD1 (6 bases). Looked up from germline, CDR1 is SQVTM and CDR2 is ANQGSEA. V lost 5 bases and J lost 6, with 17 bases in between. The CDR3 is made up of 14 amino acids. Written as DNA, the CDR3 is TGCAGCGTTTTTGGACAGTTGTTGCTCAATGAGCAGTTCTTC. Encoded protein: CSVFGQLLLNEQFF.

CDR3 coding DNA: TGTGCCAGCAGTGAAGGTGTGCAGGGGGCTTGGCAGCCCCAGCATTTT. Its protein product is CASSEGVQGAWQPQHF. The J gene is TRBJ1-5, the V gene TRBV6-1, with 8 bases that match TRBD1. Unmatched junction bases numbered 9, after V lost 1 base and J lost 7 bases. The CDR3 totals 16 residues. Germline lookup yields CDR1 MNHNS and CDR2 SASEGT.

This clone has a single count. V is TRBV29-1 and J is TRBJ2-7; D possibly corresponds to TRBD1 (6 bases). The germline gives CDR1 SQVTM, CDR2 ANQGSEA. This CDR3 spans 14 amino acids. Trimming shortened V by 6 bases and J by 1 base, and 16 bases separated the two germline ends. The CDR3 region has the DNA TGCAGCGTCCGACAGGTTGGGGCTTCCTACGAGCAGTACTTC. Its protein product is CSVRQVGASYEQYF.